Presented here are 28 T cell receptor beta chains from one specimen sequenced in a study of T cells in localized non-small cell lung cancer. The table came from immunoSEQ multiplex PCR; TCRdb's copy has only in-frame clones and leaves some out. The data show fewer than 50,000 clones, 65% to 90% seen once. Sequenced material: PBMCs, taken before any cancer treatment. These receptors were taken from a man aged 35-69 years with stage II lung adenocarcinoma.

The CDR3 here is CASSPTGDMEKLFF. The CDR3 DNA reads TGTGCCAGCAGCCCAACAGGGGATATGGAAAAACTGTTTTTT. The chain combines TRBV5-4 with TRBJ1-4; 7 positions match TRBD1. CDR3 length equals 14 residues. V trimming: 4 bases; J trimming: 8 bases; junction bases outside the gene matches: 8. Germline V gene sequence: CDR1 SGHNT, CDR2 YYREEE (reference sequence).

The chain uses TRBV13 and TRBJ2-5; 12 nucleotides agree with TRBD2. This CDR3 is 16 amino acids long. V was pared by 5 bases and J by 5 bases, with 9 bases of the junction left unmatched. The V gene's germline CDR1 is PRHDT and CDR2 FYEKMQ (reference sequence). The CDR3 is CASSELAGGERETQYF. The CDR3 DNA reads TGTGCCAGCAGCGAACTAGCGGGGGGCGAGAGGGAGACCCAGTACTTC.

V usage is TRBV7-8 and J usage is TRBJ2-7; perhaps D is TRBD1 or TRBD2 (6 bases each). The CDR3 sequence is 18 residues long. Between the trimmed V and J ends, which lost 1 base and 10 bases, there was a span of 29 bases. CDR1 and CDR2 from the germline V gene are SGHVS and FQNEAQ. The CDR3 sequence is CASSLVPTGDIGGTEQYF. The CDR3 DNA reads as TGTGCCAGCAGCTTAGTCCCGACCGGTGACATAGGGGGGACGGAACAGTACTTC.

The gene calls are TRBV4-2 and TRBJ2-2; TRBD2 matches at 12 bases. CDR3 length: 17 residues. The V gene's germline CDR1 is LGHNA and CDR2 YNFKEQ. Unmatched junction bases numbered 5, after V lost 1 base and J lost 5 bases. For the CDR3, the DNA is TGTGCCAGCAGCCAAGGGGCTAGCGGGAGGGGGACCGGGGAGCTGTTTTTT. The encoded protein is CASSQGASGRGTGELFF.

The V and J genes are TRBV7-3 and TRBJ1-2; no reliable D call. Germline CDR1 and CDR2: SGHTA and FQGTGA. The length of the CDR3 is 13 residues. V lost 5 bases and J 8 bases, leaving 15 bases between the germline ends. The CDR3, as DNA: TGTGCCAGCAGCCCCGTGGCAGGTGAAGGCTACACCTTC. This codes for CASSPVAGEGYTF. Full variable domain (rest looked up from reference TRBV7-3 and TRBJ1-2): GAGVSQTPSNKVTEKGKYVELRCDPISGHTALYWYRQSLGQGPEFLIYFQGTGAADDSGLPNDRFFAVRPEGSVSTLKIQRTERGDSAVYLCASSPVAGEGYTFGSGTRLTVV.

The chain's CDR3 is CASSTTSGPTDTQYF. CDR3 bases: TGCGCCAGCAGCACGACTAGCGGGCCCACAGATACGCAGTATTTT. The chain carries TRBV4-3 and TRBJ2-3, with 10 bases that match TRBD2. J lost 2 bases, V lost 5 bases, and 4 bases had no gene match. CDR3 length equals 15 residues. Germline V gene sequence: CDR1 LGHNA, CDR2 YSLEER.

The rearrangement uses TRBV15 and TRBJ2-5, with 7 bases matching TRBD2. CDR3 size: 17 residues. The germline gives CDR1 LNHNV, CDR2 YYDKDF (reference sequence). Losses at the gene ends were 3 bases for V and 3 bases for J; bases not matched to a gene: 13. In DNA form, the CDR3 reads TGTGCCACCAGCAGTTGGGACTCCGGGGGAGGGGAAGAGACCCAGTACTTC. As protein: CATSSWDSGGGEETQYF.

The chain links TRBV19 to TRBJ2-2; TRBD1 aligns across 11 bases. Trimming took 5 bases from V and 7 from J; bases not matched to a gene: 6. The V gene's germline CDR1 is LNHDA and CDR2 SQIVND (reference sequence). The CDR3 consists of 15 residues. The CDR3 DNA reads as TGTGCCAGTAGTCCTTGGACAGGGGGCGGCGGGGAGCTGTTTTTT. It yields the protein CASSPWTGGGGELFF.

The chain joins TRBV7-8 to TRBJ2-1; D not certain. Trimming shortened V by 5 bases and J by 0 bases, and 11 bases separated the two germline ends. CDR1 is SGHVS, CDR2 FQNEAQ, per germline. This CDR3 is built from 15 residues. The CDR3 DNA reads TGTGCCAGCAGCCCCGCAGAGAGCTCCTACAATGAGCAGTTCTTC. Translated, it gives CASSPAESSYNEQFF. The whole variable domain, filled in from reference TRBV7-8 and TRBJ2-1, reads GAGVSQSPRYKVAKRGQDVALRCDPISGHVSLFWYQQALGQGPEFLTYFQNEAQLDKSGLPSDRFFAERPEGSVSTLKIQRTQQEDSAVYLCASSPAESSYNEQFFGPGTRLTVL.

This chain connects TRBV7-8 to TRBJ2-6; D is uncertain. Trimming removed 5 bases at V and 4 bases at J, with 18 bases between. Germline V gene lookup returns CDR1 SGHVS and CDR2 FQNEAQ. The CDR3 runs to 17 residues. CDR3 protein: CASSPRPVSGGANVLTF. Written as DNA, the CDR3 is TGTGCCAGCAGCCCGCGGCCTGTTTCTGGAGGGGCCAACGTCCTGACTTTC.

The chain is built from TRBV4-2 and TRBJ2-2; TRBD1 might be the D (5 bases). This CDR3 is built from 16 residues. Germline V lookup: CDR1 LGHNA, CDR2 YNFKEQ. Between the trimmed V and J ends, which lost 4 bases and 0 bases, there was a span of 12 bases. CDR3 sequence (DNA): TGTGCCAGCAGCCCCCCTGACAGATCGAACACCGGGGAGCTGTTTTTT. This codes for CASSPPDRSNTGELFF.

The chain carries TRBV7-9 and TRBJ2-1, with no clear D. V was pared by 1 base and J by 1 base, with 2 bases between. The CDR3 covers 13 residues. Germline V gene lookup returns CDR1 SEHNR and CDR2 FQNEAQ (reference sequence). The DNA for the CDR3 is TGTGCCAGCAGCTTAGTATCCTACAATGAGCAGTTCTTC. This translates into CASSLVSYNEQFF. Full variable domain (missing parts from reference TRBV7-9 and TRBJ2-1): DTGVSQNPRHKITKRGQNVTFRCDPISEHNRLYWYRQTLGQGPEFLTYFQNEAQLEKSRLLSDRFSAERPKGSFSTLEIQRTEQGDSAMYLCASSLVSYNEQFFGPGTRLTVL.

This clone has a single count. The V gene is TRBV2, the J gene TRBJ1-4; 7 nucleotides match TRBD1. This CDR3 region has 14 residues. V gave up 6 bases and J gave up 3 bases; unmatched junction bases: 4. Germline CDR1 reads SNHLY; CDR2 reads FYNNEI. Here the CDR3 DNA reads TGTGCCAGCAGAAGGGGGCTGGCTAATGAAAAACTGTTTTTT. Its translation: CASRRGLANEKLFF.

The chain uses TRBV18 and TRBJ2-2, with D unresolved. The CDR3 extends over 15 amino acids. Germline CDR1 is KGHSH and CDR2 is LQKENI. The V gene lost 8 bases and the J gene lost 5 bases, with 18 bases spanning the gap. The chain's CDR3 is CASPRSSARTGELFF. Written as DNA, the CDR3 is TGTGCCAGCCCTCGCTCGTCGGCACGGACCGGGGAGCTGTTTTTT. Full variable domain (outside the CDR3, taken from reference TRBV18 and TRBJ2-2): NAGVMQNPRHLVRRRGQEARLRCSPMKGHSHVYWYRQLPEEGLKFMVYLQKENIIDESGMPKERFSAEFPKEGPSILRIQQVVRGDSAAYFCASPRSSARTGELFFGEGSRLTVL.

This clone was recorded a few times. This chain joins TRBV28 and TRBJ2-3; possibly TRBD2 for D (6 bases). The CDR3 totals 16 residues. Germline lookup yields CDR1 MDHEN and CDR2 SYDVKM. V lost 2 bases to trimming and J lost 0 bases, with 12 bases between them. CDR3 amino acids: CASSLPVAESTDTQYF. In DNA form, the CDR3 reads TGTGCCAGCAGTTTACCGGTAGCGGAAAGCACAGATACGCAGTATTTT.

The rearrangement links TRBV7-2 to TRBJ1-4; D not resolved. This CDR3 has 16 amino acids. Germline loops: CDR1 SGHTA, CDR2 FQGNSA. V dropped 5 bases and J dropped 4 bases, with 17 bases sitting between them. The CDR3, as DNA: TGTGCCAGCAGCGGGGATGGACGGACGGATAATGAAAAACTGTTTTTT. Protein: CASSGDGRTDNEKLFF. The full variable domain, its missing parts supplied by reference TRBV7-2 and TRBJ1-4, is GAGVSQSPSNKVTEKGKDVELRCDPISGHTALYWYRQSLGQGLEFLIYFQGNSAPDKSGLPSDRFSAERTGGSVSTLTIQRTQQEDSAVYLCASSGDGRTDNEKLFFGSGTQLSVL.

This clone has just one count. J is TRBJ1-1 and V is TRBV6-1; TRBD1 might be the D (6 bases). The V end lost 3 bases, the J end lost 1 base, and 12 bases lay between the germline ends. Germline V gene sequence: CDR1 MNHNS, CDR2 SASEGT. The CDR3 spans 15 residues. The CDR3 here is CASSDRGVGNTEAFF. The CDR3 coding sequence is TGTGCCAGCAGTGACAGGGGTGTGGGGAACACTGAAGCTTTCTTT.

This clone has just a few counts. The chain has TRBV7-8 and TRBJ2-1; 9 nucleotides agree with TRBD2. Germline V gene data show CDR1 as SGHVS and CDR2 as FQNEAQ. CDR3 length: 20 amino acids. V was pared by 5 bases and J by 1 base, with 18 bases of the junction left unmatched. The CDR3 sequence is CASSKGPEWAGGPSYNEQFF. In DNA form, the CDR3 reads TGTGCCAGCAGCAAAGGTCCTGAGTGGGCGGGAGGGCCATCCTACAATGAGCAGTTCTTC.

This clone has just a few counts. The chain employs TRBV14 and TRBJ1-5; D remains ambiguous. Germline CDR1 SGHDN, CDR2 FVKESK. V lost 1 base, J lost 3 bases, and 7 bases lay in between. The CDR3 extends over 14 amino acids. The DNA for the CDR3 is TGTGCCAGCAGCCAAGGAGGCAACAATCAGCCCCAGCATTTT. Translation gives CASSQGGNNQPQHF. The variable domain in full, completed from reference TRBV14 and TRBJ1-5, reads EAGVTQFPSHSVIEKGQTVTLRCDPISGHDNLYWYRRVMGKEIKFLLHFVKESKQDESGMPNNRFLAERTGGTYSTLKVQPAELEDSGVYFCASSQGGNNQPQHFGDGTRLSIL.

The count of this clone is one. The V call is TRBV19, the J call TRBJ2-1; D gene uncertain. Germline-derived CDR1 and CDR2 are LNHDA and SQIVND (reference sequence). Deletions cut 3 bases from V and 4 bases from J, with 10 bases between. The CDR3 runs 14 residues. The CDR3 is CASSMRFPYNEQFF. CDR3 in DNA: TGTGCCAGTAGTATGCGTTTCCCTTACAATGAGCAGTTCTTC.

This chain links TRBV6-1 with TRBJ2-1; 8 bases map to TRBD1. CDR3 size: 14 residues. Unmatched junction bases numbered 6, after V lost 5 bases and J lost 6 bases. In germline, CDR1 is MNHNS, CDR2 SASEGT. Here the CDR3 DNA reads TGTGCCAGCAGTCTGCGACAGGGGATCAATGAGCAGTTCTTC. Its translation is CASSLRQGINEQFF.

The V gene is TRBV7-2, the J gene TRBJ1-1; TRBD1 matches 12 bases. V was pared by 2 bases and J by 8 bases, with 3 bases of the junction left unmatched. Germline values: CDR1 SGHTA, CDR2 FQGNSA. There are 14 residues in the CDR3. The DNA for the CDR3 is TGTGCCAGCAGCTTACAGGGACAGGGGGCCGAAGCTTTCTTT. Encoded protein: CASSLQGQGAEAFF.

The chain joins TRBV11-2 to TRBJ2-7, with TRBD2 matching 11 bases. V was pared by 1 base and J by 2 bases, with 4 bases of the junction left unmatched. The CDR3 contains 16 residues. The germline V gene has CDR1 SGHAT and CDR2 FQNNGV. CDR3 loop: CASSLGGTSGTYEQYF. CDR3 coding DNA: TGTGCCAGCAGCTTAGGAGGGACTAGCGGAACCTACGAGCAGTACTTC.

The gene calls are TRBV19 and TRBJ2-5, with D possibly matching TRBD2 (6 bases). This CDR3 contains 13 residues. With 6 bases removed from V and 1 base from J, the gap between germline ends came to 9 bases. Germline CDR1 is LNHDA and CDR2 is SQIVND (reference sequence). The CDR3 loop is CASRTGSQETQYF. The CDR3 coding sequence is TGTGCCAGTAGGACCGGGAGCCAAGAGACCCAGTACTTC. The variable domain in full, with the rest retrieved from reference TRBV19 and TRBJ2-5, is DGGITQSPKYLFRKEGQNVTLSCEQNLNHDAMYWYRQDPGQGLRLIYYSQIVNDFQKGDIAEGYSVSREKKESFPLTVTSAQKNPTAFYLCASRTGSQETQYFGPGTRLLVL.

The chain employs TRBV11-2 and TRBJ2-2; D is possibly TRBD2 (5 bases). Trimming took 3 bases from V and 3 from J, leaving 17 bases between them. Germline V CDR1 and CDR2: SGHAT, FQNNGV. The CDR3 runs 17 residues. This chain's CDR3 is CASSLVRPRTYTGELFF. CDR3 sequence (DNA): TGTGCCAGCAGCTTGGTGCGCCCGAGGACTTACACCGGGGAGCTGTTTTTT.

CDR3 sequence: CASSVPGNQPQHF. The DNA of the CDR3 is TGTGCCAGCAGTGTCCCGGGGAATCAGCCCCAGCATTTT. This chain uses TRBV6-5 with TRBJ1-5, with D unresolved. V was cut by 5 bases and J by 4 bases, with 9 bases left in between. Germline CDR1 reads MNHEY; CDR2 reads SVGAGI. The CDR3 runs to 13 residues.

J is TRBJ2-4 and V is TRBV6-1, with 8 bases that match TRBD1. The J segment lost 1 base and the V segment lost 2 bases, leaving 4 bases of the junction unmatched. This CDR3 region has 16 residues. Germline V gene sequence: CDR1 MNHNS, CDR2 SASEGT. CDR3 DNA: TGTGCCAGCAGTGAAACCCCAGGGGGCGCCAAAAACATTCAGTACTTC. This codes for CASSETPGGAKNIQYF.

This chain uses TRBV6-1 with TRBJ1-1; a possible D gene is TRBD1 (6 bases). The V gene lost 1 base and the J gene lost 4 bases, with 16 bases spanning the gap. The CDR3 covers 16 residues. The V gene's germline CDR1 is MNHNS and CDR2 SASEGT. The CDR3 bases are TGTGCCAGCAGTGAAGGTCAGGGGTCGTGGAGCACTGAAGCTTTCTTT. Translation: CASSEGQGSWSTEAFF.